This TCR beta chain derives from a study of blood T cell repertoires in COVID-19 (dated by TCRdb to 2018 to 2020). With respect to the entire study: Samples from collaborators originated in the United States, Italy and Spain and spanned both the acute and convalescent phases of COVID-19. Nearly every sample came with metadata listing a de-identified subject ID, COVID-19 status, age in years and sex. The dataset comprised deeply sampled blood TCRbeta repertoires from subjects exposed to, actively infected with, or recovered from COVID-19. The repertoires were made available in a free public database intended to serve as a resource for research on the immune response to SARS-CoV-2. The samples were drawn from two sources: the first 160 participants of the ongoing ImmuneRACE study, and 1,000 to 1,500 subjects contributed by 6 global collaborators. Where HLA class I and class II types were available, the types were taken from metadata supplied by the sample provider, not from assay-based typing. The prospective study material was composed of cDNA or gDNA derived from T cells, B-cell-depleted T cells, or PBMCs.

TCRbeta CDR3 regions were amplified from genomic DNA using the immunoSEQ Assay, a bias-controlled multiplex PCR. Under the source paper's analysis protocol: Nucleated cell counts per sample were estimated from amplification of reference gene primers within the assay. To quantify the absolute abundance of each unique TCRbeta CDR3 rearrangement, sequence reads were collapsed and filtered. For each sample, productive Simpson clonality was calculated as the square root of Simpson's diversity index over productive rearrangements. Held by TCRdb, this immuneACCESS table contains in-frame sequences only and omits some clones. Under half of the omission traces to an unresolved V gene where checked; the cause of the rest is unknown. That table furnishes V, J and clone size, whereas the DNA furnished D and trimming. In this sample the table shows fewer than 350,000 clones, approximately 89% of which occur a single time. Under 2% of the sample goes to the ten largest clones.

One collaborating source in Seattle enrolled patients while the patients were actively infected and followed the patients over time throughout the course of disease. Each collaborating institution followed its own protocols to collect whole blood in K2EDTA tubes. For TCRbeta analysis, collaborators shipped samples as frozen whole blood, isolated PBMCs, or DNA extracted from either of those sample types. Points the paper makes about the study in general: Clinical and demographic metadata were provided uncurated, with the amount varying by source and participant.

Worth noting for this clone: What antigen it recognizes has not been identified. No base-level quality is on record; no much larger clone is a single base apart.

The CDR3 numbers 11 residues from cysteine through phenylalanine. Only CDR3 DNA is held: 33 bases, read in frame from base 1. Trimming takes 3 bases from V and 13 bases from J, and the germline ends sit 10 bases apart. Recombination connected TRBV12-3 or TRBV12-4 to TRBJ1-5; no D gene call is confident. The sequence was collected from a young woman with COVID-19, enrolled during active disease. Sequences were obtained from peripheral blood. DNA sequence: TGTGCCAGCAGTTTCGATGTAACTCAGCATTTT. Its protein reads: CASSFDVTQHF.